This entry concerns a single T cell receptor (beta chain). Its antigen specificity is not known. Base quality data are lacking; no much larger clone is found one base away. For sequencing of the TCRbeta CDR3 region, genomic DNA was extracted from the sorted cells. TCRbeta CDR3 regions were sequenced using the immunoSEQ Assay. Drawn from immuneACCESS, this table holds only the in-frame rearrangements with V and J called that TCRdb kept. Clones are partly lost; checked studies trace under half to an unresolved V gene and leave the rest unexplained. A total of 50,000 to 65,000 clones appear in this sample, more than 80% of them only once. More than 1.5% of the sample rests with the top ten. Trimming takes 4 bases from V and 7 bases from J, and the germline ends sit 13 bases apart. Per the germline V gene, SGHDN is the CDR1 and FVKESK is the CDR2. From cysteine to phenylalanine, the CDR3 is 13 amino acids long. The sequence is cut down to CDR3 DNA, 39 bases in frame from base 1.

Patients with autoimmune disease history or receiving systemic immunosuppression were excluded from the trial. Peripheral blood for TCR sequencing was collected from all dose cohorts at baseline, on cycle 4 day 1, and on cycle 7 day 1. Samples came from an open-label, multicenter, first-in-human phase I dose-escalation trial of ivuxolimab. Adults with locally advanced or metastatic head and neck squamous cell, hepatocellular, melanoma or renal cell carcinoma were enrolled in the trial. Before TCR sequencing, CD4+ T cells and CD8+ T cells from peripheral blood were sorted into separate populations. The entry originates in a study of OX40 agonist ivuxolimab in advanced cancers. A note on the overall study: Ivuxolimab, which targeted the costimulatory receptor OX40 (CD134), was an agonistic, fully human IgG2 monoclonal antibody. Patients were allowed to have had prior anti-PD-1, anti-PD-L1 or anti-CTLA-4 therapy, and around 41% of the dose-escalation patients had previously received checkpoint inhibitors. The purpose of peripheral TCRbeta sequencing was to test whether ivuxolimab changed TCR sequence diversity and led to clonal T-cell expansion. The paper covers the monotherapy dose-escalation part of the phase I ivuxolimab trial, which included N of about 50 patients. In the dose-escalation cohort, 70% to 85% of patients were male, and the mean age was roughly 60 years with a range of roughly 20 to 80. Partial responses occurred in three dose-escalation patients: two with cutaneous melanoma and one with hepatocellular carcinoma. Intravenous ivuxolimab was administered to patients every 2 weeks at six dose levels: 0.01, 0.1, 0.3, 1.5, 3 and 10 mg/kg. Of the approximately 54 dose-escalation patients, hepatocellular carcinoma was present in about 20, melanoma in approximately 15, renal cell carcinoma in 9 and head and neck cancer in 9. Results the study describes overall, beyond this receptor: After ivuxolimab, expanded clones were on average more numerous among CD8+ T cells than among CD4+ T cells. Low levels of normalized T-cell clonal expansion were also shown by some nonresponding patients. In the 0.1-3.0 mg/kg groups, partial responders were among the patients with the lowest normalized peripheral clonal expansion, particularly in CD8+ T cells. Which antigens the clonally expanded peripheral T cells were specific for was not determined. At doses of 0.1 to 3.0 mg/kg, clonal expansion of both CD4+ and CD8+ T cells in blood was seen between baseline and week 6.

The sequencing here drew on CD4+ or CD8+ T cells sorted from blood, taken in a trial of the OX40 agonist ivuxolimab. This chain joins TRBV14 to TRBJ1-1; a confident D gene designation cannot be given. The sequence came from an adult with an advanced solid tumor such as melanoma, head and neck, liver or kidney cancer. In nucleotide form, the sequence is TGTGCCAGCAGCCCCCAGCCCGGGTTTGAAGCTTTCTTT. Its product reads: CASSPQPGFEAFF.